One and the same sample provided the 27 T cell receptor beta chains below, sequenced in a study of vaccination effects on CD4 cells after COVID-19. These receptors have no known antigen. The protocol was immunoSEQ multiplex PCR, while the TCRdb copy is restricted to in-frame clones and leaves out a portion. In the table there are tens of thousands of clones, 75% to 85% of which are singletons. Using viral peptide pools, the ViraFEST assay grew out antigen-specific CD4+ T cells prior to sequencing. After roughly eleven days in culture, the CD4+ T cells were isolated. Sequencing was performed on CD4+ T cells from PBMCs cultured with HCoV-229E spike peptides, taken before COVID-19 vaccination. These receptors were obtained from a human donor who received a COVID-19 vaccine.

The V gene is TRBV6-2 or TRBV6-3, the J gene TRBJ2-1; D is undetermined. From germline, CDR1 is MNHEY and CDR2 SVGEGT. There are 14 residues in the CDR3. V was pared by 1 base and J by 0 bases, with 4 bases between. DNA for the CDR3: TGTGCCAGCAGTTACTGGGTCTCCTACAATGAGCAGTTCTTC. This encodes CASSYWVSYNEQFF.

V gene TRBV7-2 combines with J gene TRBJ2-6; 8 bases are a match to TRBD2. The CDR3 runs to 18 residues. Germline-derived CDR1 and CDR2 are SGHTA and FQGNSA. V dropped 1 base and J dropped 0; count of bases not matched to a gene: 5. CDR3 DNA sequence: TGTGCCAGCAGCTTAGTACTAGCGGTTAACTCTGGGGCCAACGTCCTGACTTTC. Protein product: CASSLVLAVNSGANVLTF. The whole variable domain, filled in from reference TRBV7-2 and TRBJ2-6, reads GAGVSQSPSNKVTEKGKDVELRCDPISGHTALYWYRQSLGQGLEFLIYFQGNSAPDKSGLPSDRFSAERTGGSVSTLTIQRTQQEDSAVYLCASSLVLAVNSGANVLTFGAGSRLTVL.

The V gene is TRBV2, the J gene TRBJ1-5; D may be TRBD1 (5 bases). Germline lookup yields CDR1 SNHLY and CDR2 FYNNEI. The germline V and J ends were trimmed by 4 bases and 4 bases, with 14 bases remaining between them. The CDR3 is 15 amino acids. The CDR3 here is CASSGTRAGNQPQHF. The CDR3 nucleotides read TGTGCCAGCAGTGGGACCAGGGCGGGTAATCAGCCCCAGCATTTT.

This rearrangement joins TRBV15 to TRBJ1-2, with 7 bases that match TRBD1. Germline trimming cut 1 base from V and 0 bases from J; bases unmatched to any gene: 5. This CDR3 has 16 residues. Germline values: CDR1 LNHNV, CDR2 YYDKDF (reference sequence). CDR3 nucleotides: TGTGCCACCAGCAGAGGGGACAGAGGTTCTAACTATGGCTACACCTTC. It encodes CATSRGDRGSNYGYTF.

V usage is TRBV6-2 or TRBV6-3 and J usage is TRBJ2-1; TRBD2 agrees at 8 bases. With V trimmed by 2 bases and J by 0 bases, 12 bases remained unmatched. Germline V gene lookup returns CDR1 MNHEY and CDR2 SVGEGT. This CDR3 region has 19 residues. The CDR3 DNA reads TGTGCCAGCAGTTACAGTTCACTAGCGGTTTTTAGCTCCTACAATGAGCAGTTCTTC. This translates into CASSYSSLAVFSSYNEQFF.

The genes are TRBV19 and TRBJ1-5; D is undetermined. The CDR3 runs to 16 residues. Trimming left V 3 bases short and J 0 bases short, with 12 bases between. CDR1 and CDR2 (germline): LNHDA, SQIVND (reference sequence). DNA for the CDR3: TGTGCCAGTAGTATGGGCAGGCCATATAGCAATCAGCCCCAGCATTTT. Translation gives CASSMGRPYSNQPQHF.

CDR3 sequence: CATSDLDSYNEQFF. In DNA form, the CDR3 reads TGTGCCACCAGTGATTTGGACAGTTACAATGAGCAGTTCTTC. The chain links TRBV24-1 to TRBJ2-1, with a tentative D call TRBD1 (5 bases). The CDR3 loop spans 14 amino acids. The ends were cut back, 0 bases at V and 4 bases at J, with 6 bases in the middle. The germline V gene has CDR1 KGHDR and CDR2 SFDVKD.

This clone was found once. The chain uses TRBV7-3 and TRBJ2-3; D is undetermined. V lost 1 base and J lost 6, with 8 bases in between. Looked up from germline, CDR1 is SGHTA and CDR2 is FQGTGA. The CDR3 length is 13 residues. CDR3 DNA sequence: TGTGCCAGCAGCTTAAGCAGCATGGATACGCAGTATTTT. It yields the protein CASSLSSMDTQYF.

The chain links TRBV4-3 to TRBJ1-3, with D perhaps matching TRBD1 (5 bases). Germline V lookup: CDR1 LGHNA, CDR2 YSLEER. The CDR3 runs 12 residues. V gave up 1 base and J gave up 7 bases, with 5 bases separating them. CDR3 sequence (DNA): TGCGCCAGCAGCCAAGCAGGGAACACCATATATTTT. This gives the protein CASSQAGNTIYF.

J is TRBJ2-1 and V is TRBV24-1, with TRBD1 as a possible D gene (5 bases). Germline CDR1 is KGHDR and CDR2 is SFDVKD. This CDR3 contains 14 residues. Deletions cut 4 bases from V and 7 bases from J, with 13 bases between. The CDR3: CATSDPKGINEQFF. CDR3 coding DNA: TGTGCCACCAGTGACCCAAAGGGGATAAATGAGCAGTTCTTC.

This clone has just one count. This chain links TRBV18 with TRBJ2-3, with no clear D. The CDR3 sequence is 16 residues long. Trimming removed 2 bases at V and 0 bases at J, with 12 bases between. Looked up from germline, CDR1 is KGHSH and CDR2 is LQKENI. The CDR3 sequence: CASSPGMTASTDTQYF. In DNA, the CDR3 is TGTGCCAGCTCACCAGGGATGACGGCCAGCACAGATACGCAGTATTTT.

The CDR3 spells CASTPGAAYNEQFF. Written as DNA, the CDR3 is TGCGCCAGCACTCCCGGGGCAGCCTACAATGAGCAGTTCTTC. This chain uses TRBV5-1 with TRBJ2-1; D may match TRBD1 or TRBD2 (5 bases each). The germline V gene has CDR1 SGHRS and CDR2 YFSETQ. Trimming left V 6 bases short and J 2 bases short, with 12 bases between. The CDR3 runs to 14 residues.

The chain links TRBV2 to TRBJ1-6; 9 positions agree with TRBD1. Germline V gene sequence: CDR1 SNHLY, CDR2 FYNNEI. The V gene end was trimmed by 6 bases and the J gene end by 11 bases; junction bases not matched to a gene: 11. The CDR3 spans 15 residues. The CDR3 sequence: CASSESTGGRPPLHF. Here the CDR3 DNA reads TGTGCCAGCAGCGAATCCACAGGGGGCAGGCCACCCCTCCACTTT.

Notes on this clone: This sample includes further DNA sequences coding for the same CDR3. V usage is TRBV28 and J usage is TRBJ1-2; D is undetermined. Trimming took 5 bases from V and 5 from J, leaving 6 bases between them. This CDR3 has 11 residues. CDR1 MDHEN and CDR2 SYDVKM come from the germline V gene. CDR3 coding DNA: TGTGCCAGCAGTCTCCGATATGGCTACACCTTC. Translation gives CASSLRYGYTF.

The gene calls are TRBV7-3 and TRBJ1-6; 7 bases are a match to TRBD1. Germline V gene data show CDR1 as SGHTA and CDR2 as FQGTGA. Trimming cost V 5 bases and J 12 bases; bases outside gene matches: 10. The CDR3 length is 14 residues. This CDR3 reads CASSQDRALGPLHF. The CDR3 DNA reads TGTGCCAGCAGCCAAGACAGGGCCCTCGGACCCCTCCACTTT.

The table lists this clone with a count of one. This chain uses TRBV24-1 with TRBJ2-5; TRBD1 is a possible D gene (5 bases). The CDR3 spans 14 residues. Germline V CDR1 and CDR2: KGHDR, SFDVKD. The germline V and J ends were trimmed by 5 bases and 6 bases, with 15 bases remaining between them. Here the CDR3 DNA reads TGTGCCACCAGTGCTGGTCAGGGAATAAAGACCCAGTACTTC. Amino acids: CATSAGQGIKTQYF.

This chain joins TRBV28 and TRBJ2-2, with TRBD2 matching over 11 bases. Losses at the gene ends were 5 bases for V and 5 bases for J; bases not matched to a gene: 10. The length of the CDR3 is 17 residues. Germline CDR1 and CDR2: MDHEN and SYDVKM. This chain's CDR3 is CASSVLSGGAKTGELFF. In DNA, the CDR3 is TGTGCCAGCAGTGTACTTAGCGGGGGGGCCAAGACCGGGGAGCTGTTTTTT.

The chain uses TRBV5-1 and TRBJ1-4; maybe TRBD1 (5 bases). V was clipped by 3 bases and J by 3 bases, with 15 bases between them. Per germline, CDR1 SGHRS and CDR2 YFSETQ. CDR3 size: 16 residues. CDR3 loop: CASSSRQGLANEKLFF. CDR3 in DNA: TGCGCCAGCAGCTCCCGTCAGGGATTAGCTAATGAAAAACTGTTTTTT.

The chain recombines TRBV29-1 with TRBJ1-2; D is uncertain. Trimming removed 4 bases at V and 9 bases at J, with 15 bases between. The germline V gene has CDR1 SQVTM and CDR2 ANQGSEA. The CDR3 extends over 12 amino acids. CDR3 coding DNA: TGCAGCGTTGGGGATAGTCCTATCAGCTACACCTTC. This encodes CSVGDSPISYTF.

The chain couples TRBV29-1 to TRBJ1-4, with 8 bases lining up with TRBD1. CDR3 length: 14 amino acids. Germline CDR1 SQVTM, CDR2 ANQGSEA. Trimming took 6 bases from V and 5 from J; bases not matched to a gene: 8. CDR3 in DNA: TGCAGCGTACGACAGGGGATGTCCAATGAAAAACTGTTTTTT. The encoded protein is CSVRQGMSNEKLFF.

This clone was recorded once. This chain uses TRBV20-1 with TRBJ1-1, with D unresolved. The CDR3 is made up of 14 amino acids. Looked up from germline, CDR1 is DFQATT and CDR2 is SNEGSKA (reference sequence). V was shortened by 3 bases and J by 0 bases, with 11 bases between the two germline ends. The CDR3: CSASLGSMNTEAFF. The CDR3 bases are TGCAGTGCTAGTTTGGGGTCTATGAACACTGAAGCTTTCTTT.

This clone was seen a few times. Other DNA sequences in this specimen translate into the identical CDR3. V is TRBV19 and J is TRBJ1-4; the D is unclear. V shed 6 bases and J shed 0 bases, with 8 bases lying between them. Germline CDR1 and CDR2: LNHDA and SQIVND (reference sequence). This CDR3 region has 14 residues. The CDR3 region has the DNA TGTGCCAGTAGCAGGACTGCAACTAATGAAAAACTGTTTTTT. This codes for CASSRTATNEKLFF.

This chain links TRBV27 with TRBJ2-3, with D possibly being TRBD2 (5 bases). The CDR3 totals 15 residues. CDR1 is MNHEY and CDR2 is SMNVEV in the germline V gene (reference sequence). Trimming removed 6 bases from V and 0 bases from J, with 13 bases in between. In nucleotides, the CDR3 is TGTGCCAGCAGCCTGGGGAGTACTAGCACAGATACGCAGTATTTT. The encoded protein is CASSLGSTSTDTQYF.

The gene calls are TRBV11-3 and TRBJ1-6, with no clear D. This CDR3 comprises 13 residues. CDR1 is SGHNT, CDR2 YENEEA, per germline. V dropped 1 base and J dropped 8 bases, with 6 bases sitting between them. CDR3 residues: CASSLGPYSPLHF. Written as DNA, the CDR3 is TGTGCCAGCAGCTTAGGTCCATATTCACCCCTCCACTTT.

This rearrangement joins TRBV11-2 to TRBJ1-2; D is perhaps TRBD1 (6 bases). Germline V gene lookup returns CDR1 SGHAT and CDR2 FQNNGV. The CDR3 is made up of 16 amino acids. V was pared by 6 bases and J by 0 bases, with 17 bases between. The CDR3 loop is CASRPSGADPNYGYTF. CDR3 bases: TGTGCCAGCAGACCATCAGGGGCGGATCCTAACTATGGCTACACCTTC.

The rearrangement links TRBV4-2 to TRBJ2-5; D is ambiguous. The ends were cut back, 1 base at V and 0 bases at J, with 9 bases in the middle. The CDR3 extends over 15 amino acids. Per germline, CDR1 LGHNA and CDR2 YNFKEQ. The CDR3 loop is CASSQGSRDQETQYF. Here the CDR3 DNA reads TGTGCCAGCAGCCAAGGGTCTAGAGACCAAGAGACCCAGTACTTC.

This chain links TRBV7-3 with TRBJ2-1; weak D call: TRBD2 (5 bases). This CDR3 is built from 16 residues. Germline CDR1 is SGHTA and CDR2 is FQGTGA. V was pared by 0 bases and J by 1 base, with 10 bases between. In DNA form, the CDR3 reads TGTGCCAGCAGCTTAACGGCCGGGGTATCCTACAATGAGCAGTTCTTC. Encoded protein: CASSLTAGVSYNEQFF.